The next 28 T cell receptor beta chains were all read from a single sample in a study of blood T cell repertoires in COVID-19. This table comes from immunoSEQ multiplex PCR, and its TCRdb copy is limited to in-frame clones, with some not included. The sample records approximately 110,000 clones, approximately 81% being singletons. The sequencing input was peripheral blood. The receptor set was obtained from a man older than 75 with acute or convalescent COVID-19.

The chain couples TRBV5-6 to TRBJ2-7, with D unclear. The CDR3 has 11 residues. Germline-derived CDR1 and CDR2 are SGHDT and YYEEEE. Deletions cut 1 base from V and 5 bases from J, with 4 bases between. DNA of the CDR3: TGTGCCAGCAGCTTGCGTCACGAGCAGTACTTC. Translation: CASSLRHEQYF.

This chain links TRBV5-1 with TRBJ2-1; TRBD2 aligns across 10 bases. With V trimmed by 3 bases and J by 5 bases, 5 bases remained unmatched. The V gene's germline CDR1 is SGHRS and CDR2 YFSETQ. The CDR3 sequence is 15 residues long. The DNA for the CDR3 is TGCGCCAGCAGCTCAGGACTAGCGGAAGACAATGAGCAGTTCTTC. Translated, it gives CASSSGLAEDNEQFF.

This clone came up once. V and J are TRBV10-3 and TRBJ1-4; the match to TRBD1 covers 7 bases. With 11 bases clipped from V and 6 bases from J, the junction kept 9 bases outside the gene matches. This CDR3 is built from 13 residues. From germline, CDR1 is ENHRY and CDR2 SYGVKD. This chain's CDR3 is CAGRQGLDEKLFF. The CDR3 DNA reads as TGTGCCGGAAGACAGGGTCTCGATGAAAAACTGTTTTTT.

This clone was recorded only once. The gene calls are TRBV28 and TRBJ1-1; D gene uncertain. This CDR3 region has 15 residues. CDR1 and CDR2 from the germline V gene are MDHEN and SYDVKM. Trimming took 3 bases from V and 1 from J, leaving 12 bases between them. The CDR3 here is CASSFPVSGNTEAFF. The CDR3 nucleotides read TGTGCCAGCAGTTTCCCGGTGAGCGGGAACACTGAAGCTTTCTTT.

The chain combines TRBV11-2 with TRBJ1-1; the match to TRBD1 covers 7 bases. The length of the CDR3 is 15 residues. In germline, CDR1 is SGHAT, CDR2 FQNNGV. With V trimmed by 5 bases and J by 0 bases, 6 bases remained unmatched. The CDR3 sequence is CASSAWTGLNTEAFF. CDR3 DNA sequence: TGTGCCAGCAGCGCCTGGACAGGCTTGAACACTGAAGCTTTCTTT.

The CDR3 DNA follows: TGCGCCAGCAGCCAAGGATTGTCGACAGCTAGCACAGATACGCAGTATTTT. Translating gives CASSQGLSTASTDTQYF. The chain recombines TRBV4-3 with TRBJ2-3; possible D gene TRBD1, 5 bases. The germline V and J ends were trimmed by 1 base and 0 bases, with 14 bases remaining between them. The CDR3 length is 17 residues. CDR1 LGHNA and CDR2 YSLEER come from the germline V gene.

The genes are TRBV6-5 and TRBJ2-2, with 12 nucleotides matching TRBD1. Germline assignment: CDR1 MNHEY and CDR2 SVGAGI. This CDR3 spans 15 amino acids. Trimming at V came to 6 bases and at J to 5 bases, leaving 4 bases not matched to a gene. The CDR3 DNA reads as TGTGCCAGCAGCCGGGACAGGGGGCGAACCGGGGAGCTGTTTTTT. Its protein is CASSRDRGRTGELFF.

The chain recombines TRBV5-6 with TRBJ1-6; D call uncertain. This CDR3 is built from 14 residues. V dropped 3 bases and J dropped 8 bases, with 12 bases sitting between them. Germline values: CDR1 SGHDT, CDR2 YYEEEE. The CDR3 protein is CASSWEGSYSPLHF. In DNA, the CDR3 is TGTGCCAGCAGCTGGGAGGGTTCCTATTCACCCCTCCACTTT.

The table lists this clone with a few counts. V gene TRBV19 combines with J gene TRBJ2-7, with 8 bases identical to TRBD1. The CDR3 sequence is 15 residues long. CDR1 and CDR2 (germline): LNHDA, SQIVND (reference sequence). V lost 4 bases, J lost 1 base, and 6 bases stayed unmatched. CDR3 sequence: CASSTTGTGSYEQYF. The CDR3 region has the DNA TGTGCCAGTAGTACCACCGGGACAGGATCCTACGAGCAGTACTTC.

The rearrangement uses TRBV9 and TRBJ1-5; TRBD1 matches 7 bases. After removal of 3 bases from V and 3 bases from J, the junction contained 6 bases not matched to a gene. From germline, CDR1 is SGDLS and CDR2 YYNGEE. CDR3 length: 15 residues. The CDR3 nucleotides read TGTGCCAGCAGCGCCGAGACAGGGTCCAATCAGCCCCAGCATTTT. Translation: CASSAETGSNQPQHF.

The chain couples TRBV11-3 to TRBJ2-5; 9 positions match TRBD2. Trimming at V came to 2 bases and at J to 1 base, leaving 8 bases not matched to a gene. CDR1 is SGHNT and CDR2 is YENEEA in the germline V gene. The CDR3 sequence is 17 residues long. Here the CDR3 reads CASSLSGGRAFQETQYF. DNA for the CDR3: TGTGCCAGCAGCTTATCTGGCGGGAGGGCCTTCCAAGAGACCCAGTACTTC.

V usage is TRBV30 and J usage is TRBJ1-1; D unresolved. Germline V gene lookup returns CDR1 GTSNPN and CDR2 SVGIG (reference sequence). With 5 bases removed from V and 1 base from J, the gap between germline ends came to 11 bases. CDR3 length: 13 residues. Here the CDR3 DNA reads TGTGCCTGGGAAGGAGGTCGGAACACTGAAGCTTTCTTT. Protein: CAWEGGRNTEAFF.

V and J are TRBV28 and TRBJ1-6; perhaps TRBD1 as D (5 bases). CDR1 MDHEN and CDR2 SYDVKM come from the germline V gene. CDR3 length: 12 residues. The V end lost 6 bases, the J end lost 10 bases, and 10 bases lay between the germline ends. CDR3 sequence: CASRGGGSPLHF. CDR3 in DNA: TGTGCCAGCAGGGGTGGGGGGTCACCCCTCCACTTT.

This chain links TRBV10-3 with TRBJ2-1; 9 nucleotides match TRBD2. The CDR3 covers 13 residues. Germline V gene sequence: CDR1 ENHRY, CDR2 SYGVKD. Losses at the gene ends were 11 bases for V and 4 bases for J; bases not matched to a gene: 6. CDR3 in amino acids: CASGTSSYNEQFF. As DNA, the CDR3 is TGTGCCTCCGGGACTAGCAGTTACAATGAGCAGTTCTTC.

The chain combines TRBV18 with TRBJ1-1; D gene uncertain. Germline-derived CDR1 and CDR2 are KGHSH and LQKENI. The V and J ends lost 3 bases and 1 base respectively, with 3 bases between them. The CDR3 totals 12 residues. CDR3 bases: TGTGCCAGCTCACCGCGGAACACTGAAGCTTTCTTT. Translated: CASSPRNTEAFF.

The V and J genes are TRBV7-3 and TRBJ2-1, with 11 bases identical to TRBD2. The ends lost 5 bases at V and 9 bases at J; junction bases unmatched: 9. Germline V gives CDR1 SGHTA, CDR2 FQGTGA. CDR3 size: 15 residues. The CDR3: CASSPSTSGRSEQFF. The CDR3 DNA reads TGTGCCAGCAGCCCATCAACTAGCGGGAGAAGTGAGCAGTTCTTC.

The chain is built from TRBV5-4 and TRBJ1-4; 7 positions match TRBD1. Germline trimming cut 2 bases from V and 8 bases from J; bases unmatched to any gene: 6. Germline values: CDR1 SGHNT, CDR2 YYREEE (reference sequence). This CDR3 is 14 amino acids long. CDR3 in DNA: TGTGCCAGCAGCTTCCAGGGGGTCGAGGAAAAACTGTTTTTT. Residues: CASSFQGVEEKLFF.

There are a few counts of this clone. J is TRBJ1-6 and V is TRBV6-4; D remains unclear. Germline V gives CDR1 MRHNA, CDR2 SNTAGT. The ends were cut back, 4 bases at V and 10 bases at J, with 17 bases in the middle. This CDR3 has 15 residues. This CDR3 reads CASSASREGRSPLHF. The CDR3 nucleotides are TGTGCCAGCAGTGCCTCCCGGGAGGGCCGATCACCCCTCCACTTT.

V usage is TRBV2 and J usage is TRBJ2-7, with D unresolved. This CDR3 is 11 amino acids long. Germline loops: CDR1 SNHLY, CDR2 FYNNEI. Trimming stripped 5 bases from V and 12 bases from J, with 14 bases between. The CDR3 bases are TGTGCCAGCAGTTGGAATCATAAGCGGTACTTC. Translation gives CASSWNHKRYF. Full variable domain (remainder filled in from reference TRBV2 and TRBJ2-7): EPEVTQTPSHQVTQMGQEVILRCVPISNHLYFYWYRQILGQKVEFLVSFYNNEISEKSEIFDDQFSVERPDGSNFTLKIRSTKLEDSAMYFCASSWNHKRYFGPGTRLTVT.

The chain joins TRBV19 to TRBJ1-1, with 10 positions matching TRBD1. Germline V gene sequence: CDR1 LNHDA, CDR2 SQIVND (reference sequence). The CDR3 length is 14 residues. The V and J ends lost 7 bases and 5 bases, in that order; junction bases with no gene match: 7. In DNA form, the CDR3 reads TGTGCCAGTACCCTGACAGGGGGCTGGACTGAAGCTTTCTTT. Translating gives CASTLTGGWTEAFF.

Only a few counts were recorded for this clone. The chain couples TRBV15 to TRBJ2-1; D is undetermined. The CDR3 length is 16 residues. In germline, CDR1 is LNHNV, CDR2 YYDKDF (reference sequence). Trimming stripped 1 base from V and 2 bases from J, with 12 bases between. CDR3 nucleotides: TGTGCCACCAGCAGAGGAGGCGAAATCCCCTACAATGAGCAGTTCTTC. It codes for CATSRGGEIPYNEQFF.

This chain links TRBV4-1 with TRBJ1-5, with D possibly matching TRBD1 (6 bases). This CDR3 has 15 amino acids. Trimming took 4 bases from V and 3 from J, leaving 13 bases between them. Germline CDR1 and CDR2: MGHRA and YSYEKL. CDR3 coding DNA: TGCGCCAGCAGCCCAGAGGACAGAGTCAATCAGCCCCAGCATTTT. Its protein is CASSPEDRVNQPQHF.

The chain links TRBV5-1 to TRBJ2-3, with D possibly matching TRBD2 (5 bases). This CDR3 is built from 14 residues. Germline assignment: CDR1 SGHRS and CDR2 YFSETQ. Trimming pared 4 bases from V and 3 bases from J, leaving 12 bases between. The CDR3, as DNA: TGCGCCAGCAGCGACCTAGCCTCTACAGATACGCAGTATTTT. Its protein is CASSDLASTDTQYF.

The rearrangement joins TRBV19 to TRBJ2-2, with D unresolved. The germline V gene encodes CDR1 LNHDA and CDR2 SQIVND (reference sequence). The CDR3 is 12 residues long. Trimming removed 2 bases at V and 6 bases at J, with 4 bases between. This chain's CDR3 is CASSILSGELFF. The CDR3 DNA follows: TGTGCCAGTAGTATACTGTCCGGGGAGCTGTTTTTT. The full variable domain, in which reference TRBV19 and TRBJ2-2 provide the parts outside the CDR3, is DGGITQSPKYLFRKEGQNVTLSCEQNLNHDAMYWYRQDPGQGLRLIYYSQIVNDFQKGDIAEGYSVSREKKESFPLTVTSAQKNPTAFYLCASSILSGELFFGEGSRLTVL.

The CDR3 is CASSLLGAETGELFF. CDR3 nucleotides: TGCGCCAGCAGCTTGTTGGGGGCGGAAACCGGGGAGCTGTTTTTT. The chain combines TRBV5-1 with TRBJ2-2; tentative D call: TRBD1 (6 bases). Germline CDR1 reads SGHRS; CDR2 reads YFSETQ. Trimming stripped 1 base from V and 5 bases from J, with 12 bases between. The CDR3 has 15 residues.

Notes on this clone: Other DNA sequences from this sample encode an identical CDR3 as well. The chain uses TRBV28 and TRBJ2-1; maybe TRBD1 (6 bases). The germline gives CDR1 MDHEN, CDR2 SYDVKM. Trimming removed 3 bases at V and 3 bases at J, with 6 bases between. This CDR3 contains 13 residues. The CDR3 loop reads CASSLDSYNEQFF. Written as DNA, the CDR3 is TGTGCCAGCAGTTTGGACAGCTACAATGAGCAGTTCTTC. The full variable domain, its missing parts supplied by reference TRBV28 and TRBJ2-1, is DVKVTQSSRYLVKRTGEKVFLECVQDMDHENMFWYRQDPGLGLRLIYFSYDVKMKEKGDIPEGYSVSREKKERFSLILESASTNQTSMYLCASSLDSYNEQFFGPGTRLTVL.

This clone was observed a few times. The chain has TRBV7-9 and TRBJ1-1; 8 bases match TRBD1. CDR1 and CDR2 from the germline V gene are SEHNR and FQNEAQ (reference sequence). V lost 6 bases and J lost 5; bases outside the gene matches: 5. The CDR3 consists of 13 residues. In nucleotides, the CDR3 is TGTGCCAGCAGACTACAGGGGGGAACTGAAGCTTTCTTT. Residues: CASRLQGGTEAFF. The entire variable domain, with the rest obtained from reference TRBV7-9 and TRBJ1-1, is as follows: DTGVSQNPRHKITKRGQNVTFRCDPISEHNRLYWYRQTLGQGPEFLTYFQNEAQLEKSRLLSDRFSAERPKGSFSTLEIQRTEQGDSAMYLCASRLQGGTEAFFGQGTRLTVV.

V and J are TRBV5-1 and TRBJ1-2; 8 positions match TRBD1. J gave up 6 bases and V 5 bases, and 9 bases lay outside the gene matches. Germline CDR1 and CDR2: SGHRS and YFSETQ. The CDR3 covers 14 residues. CDR3 sequence (DNA): TGCGCCAGCAGAAATACAGGGGGAAGGCATGGCTACACCTTC. It translates to CASRNTGGRHGYTF.